This T cell receptor (beta chain) was profiled in a study of blood T cell repertoires in COVID-19. Study in general: Samples of COVID-19 (acute and convalescent) were obtained from the United States, Italy and Spain. The cDNA or gDNA used as material had been derived from T cells, B-cell-depleted T cells, or PBMCs.

Sequenced by immunoSEQ multiplex PCR; TCRdb stores in-frame clones only, minus some. Of 350,000 to 450,000 clones in the sample, roughly 90% were seen once. The germline V and J ends were trimmed by 2 bases and 7 bases, with 12 bases remaining between them. The CDR3 extends over 15 amino acids. Germline V gene data show CDR1 as MDHEN and CDR2 as SYDVKM. The chain links TRBV28 to TRBJ1-6; D remains unclear. Material for sequencing was peripheral blood. The clonotype comes from a man in his forties or fifties with acute or convalescent COVID-19. The CDR3 region is CASSLEVSGNSPLHF. CDR3 bases: TGTGCCAGCAGTTTAGAAGTAAGCGGGAATTCACCCCTCCACTTT.